This note documents a single T cell receptor (beta chain) sequence. The target antigen is unknown. The sample belongs to a study of OX40 agonist ivuxolimab in advanced cancers. Study details: Participants averaged around 60 years of age (range 23 to 79) and were around 80% male. Whole-study findings and limits: Clonal expansion by week 6 occurred in CD4+ and CD8+ blood T cells (at 0.1 to 3.0 mg/kg).

Clones were read by immunoSEQ multiplex PCR, and TCRdb kept only the in-frame ones, dropping some. In the table there are fewer than 95,000 clones, around 89% of which are singletons. Here the sequenced sample was CD4+ or CD8+ T cells sorted from blood, taken in a trial of the OX40 agonist ivuxolimab. The sequence was collected from an adult with an advanced solid tumor such as melanoma, head and neck, liver or kidney cancer.

In nucleotides, the CDR3 is TGTGCCAGCAGCTCGGTCGGGACTGAAGCTTTCTTT. It translates to CASSSVGTEAFF. V is TRBV7-9 and J is TRBJ1-1; D call uncertain. Germline V gene data show CDR1 as SEHNR and CDR2 as FQNEAQ (reference sequence). This CDR3 region has 12 residues. V was shortened by 4 bases and J by 5 bases, with 8 bases between the two germline ends.